The next 6 T cell receptor beta chains were all read from a single sample in a study of T cell responses to AZD1222 COVID-19 vaccine listed by TCRdb under 2021. The meaning of the sample's time point label: about 28 days (+/-7) after the second vaccine dose. Libraries were constructed by the immunoSEQ multiplex PCR assay. TCRdb re-hosts the immuneACCESS table, in-frame sequences only. Its copies lack some clones; in the studies checked, an unresolved V gene accounts for under half of them, and the cause for the rest is not known. In all, the sample holds some 25,000 clones, and 88% of those were seen once. Approximately 2.6% of the sample is held by the ten biggest clonotypes. The sample consisted of peripheral blood, taken 28 days after the second AZD1222 dose. Receptors originate from an adult who received the AZD1222 COVID-19 vaccine.

This sequence joins TRBV28 and TRBJ1-2, with D hard to call. Germline V gene data show CDR1 as MDHEN and CDR2 as SYDVKM. V was shortened by 2 bases and J by 4 bases, with 5 bases between the two germline ends. The CDR3 is 12 amino acids. CDR3 in amino acids: CASSLGGYGYTF. The CDR3 DNA reads as TGTGCCAGCAGTTTAGGCGGCTATGGCTACACCTTC.

This chain's CDR3 is CASSLVENYGYTF. DNA for the CDR3: TGTGCCAGCAGCTTAGTGGAGAACTATGGCTACACCTTC. This chain uses TRBV11-2 with TRBJ1-2; D uncertain. The germline V gene has CDR1 SGHAT and CDR2 FQNNGV. V shed 1 base and J shed 2 bases, with 5 bases lying between them. This CDR3 is built from 13 residues.

The chain is built from TRBV29-1 and TRBJ1-2; possibly TRBD1 for D (5 bases). The V gene lost 2 bases and the J gene lost 6 bases, with 13 bases spanning the gap. The CDR3 is made up of 13 amino acids. The germline CDR1 and CDR2 sequences are SQVTM and ANQGSEA. CDR3 DNA: TGCAGCGTTGAATTATCAGCGACAGATGGCTACACCTTC. This gives the protein CSVELSATDGYTF.

The chain joins TRBV15 to TRBJ2-4; TRBD1 agrees at 8 bases. CDR1 LNHNV and CDR2 YYDKDF come from the germline V gene (reference sequence). The CDR3 spans 19 residues. The trim removed 1 base at V and 0 bases at J, leaving 11 bases unmatched. The DNA for the CDR3 is TGTGCCACCAGCAGAGTAGTCCAGGGGGCAAGTATAGCCAAAAACATTCAGTACTTC. It specifies CATSRVVQGASIAKNIQYF.

This clone was observed a handful of times. The genes are TRBV6-6 and TRBJ1-6; no clear D. Germline CDR1 MNHNY, CDR2 SVGAGI (reference sequence). The V end lost 6 bases, the J end lost 9 bases, and 33 bases lay between the germline ends. This CDR3 has 20 residues. The CDR3 here is CASSYQTFNSGSKRGSPLHF. The CDR3 region has the DNA TGTGCCAGCAGCTACCAAACTTTCAATTCCGGGAGCAAACGGGGTTCACCCCTCCACTTT.

The chain carries TRBV7-8 and TRBJ1-1, with 8 bases lining up with TRBD1. The CDR3 covers 15 residues. V dropped 5 bases and J dropped 5; count of bases not matched to a gene: 10. CDR1 is SGHVS and CDR2 is FQNEAQ in the germline V gene. In nucleotides, the CDR3 is TGTGCCAGCAGCCCGCGGACAGGGTTGACGACTGAAGCTTTCTTT. Protein: CASSPRTGLTTEAFF.